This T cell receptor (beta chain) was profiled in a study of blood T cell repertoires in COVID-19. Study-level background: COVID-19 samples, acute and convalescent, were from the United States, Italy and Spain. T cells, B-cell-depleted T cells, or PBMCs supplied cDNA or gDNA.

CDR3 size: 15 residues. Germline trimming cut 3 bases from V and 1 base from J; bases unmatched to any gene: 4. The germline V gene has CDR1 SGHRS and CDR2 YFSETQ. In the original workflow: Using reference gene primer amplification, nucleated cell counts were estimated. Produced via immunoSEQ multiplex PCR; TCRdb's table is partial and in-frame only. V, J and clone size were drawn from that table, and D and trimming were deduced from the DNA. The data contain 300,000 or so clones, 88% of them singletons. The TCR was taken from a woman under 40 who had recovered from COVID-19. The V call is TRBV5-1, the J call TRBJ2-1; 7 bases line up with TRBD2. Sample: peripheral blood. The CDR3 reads CASSYGGNSYNEQFF. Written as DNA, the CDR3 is TGCGCCAGCAGCTACGGGGGGAATTCCTACAATGAGCAGTTCTTC.